This T cell receptor beta chain was identified during a study of CD8 T cells in Susac syndrome. Isolation of CD8+ and CD4+ T cells was performed negatively, whereas enrichment of TEMRA cells was done by FACS. The junction had 10 bases not matched to a gene; V was cut back by 5 bases and J by 5 bases. CDR3 length: 16 residues. This clonotype occurred once. An amount of RNA that ranged from about 0.45 to 1 ug was reverse transcribed with random hexamers. In TCRdb, the immunoSEQ multiplex PCR reads were re-called with MiXCR into one record per CDR3 protein. The table records 100,000 to 150,000 distinct CDR3 sequences, about 95% of them present only once.

The receptor comes from a human donor in good health. Sequenced material: CD4+ T cells from PBMCs. The V and J genes are TRBV12-3 or TRBV12-4 and TRBJ2-3, with 10 positions matching TRBD2. CDR3: CASSPRGAGGLDTQYF. In DNA, the CDR3 is TGTGCCAGCAGTCCTCGGGGAGCGGGAGGGCTAGATACGCAGTATTTT.